These 15 T cell receptor beta chains were all obtained from the same sample, sequenced in a study of cytomegalovirus exposure and HLA in healthy donors. Use of 60 Vbeta and 13 Jbeta primers characterized the PCR. Sequencing used immunoSEQ multiplex PCR; TCRdb keeps in-frame clones, though not all of them. The table has 120,000 or so clones, around 70% seen once. The material sequenced was PBMCs. The source is a man aged 40-50 years in good health and CMV-seropositive.

The rearrangement links TRBV28 to TRBJ2-1, with 7 bases lining up with TRBD1. The CDR3 contains 16 residues. Trimming took 6 bases from V and 7 from J; bases not matched to a gene: 15. Germline V gene data show CDR1 as MDHEN and CDR2 as SYDVKM. CDR3 residues: CASRATSGGKYNEQFF. In DNA, the CDR3 is TGTGCCAGCAGAGCTACGTCAGGGGGTAAATATAATGAGCAGTTCTTC.

In DNA, the CDR3 is TGTGCCAGCGTAGACAGGGGAAGGGTAGGCGAGCAGTACTTC. Its translation is CASVDRGRVGEQYF. This chain links TRBV6-1 with TRBJ2-7; 8 bases align to TRBD1. Trimming took 8 bases from V and 6 from J; bases not matched to a gene: 12. In germline, CDR1 is MNHNS, CDR2 SASEGT. The CDR3 is 14 residues long.

The chain combines TRBV7-9 with TRBJ2-5; D gene unclear. Trimming took off 5 bases at V and 5 bases at J, with 21 bases between the two ends. The CDR3 runs 16 residues. Germline CDR1 is SEHNR and CDR2 is FQNEAQ (reference sequence). The CDR3 bases are TGTGCCAGCAGCCCCGAGGAAGAGGCCGAGAGGGAGACCCAGTACTTC. The encoded protein is CASSPEEEAERETQYF.

The rearrangement links TRBV28 to TRBJ1-1; no definite D call. CDR1 is MDHEN and CDR2 is SYDVKM in the germline V gene. V gave up 7 bases and J gave up 4 bases, with 13 bases separating them. This CDR3 contains 13 residues. In nucleotides, the CDR3 is TGTGCCAGCAATGATCCGGGAGGCACTGAAGCTTTCTTT. Translating gives CASNDPGGTEAFF.

A few counts support this clone. V usage is TRBV19 and J usage is TRBJ2-3; 9 nucleotides agree with TRBD1. The CDR3 sequence is 15 residues long. From germline, CDR1 is LNHDA and CDR2 SQIVND (reference sequence). Trimming at V came to 2 bases and at J to 4 bases, leaving 4 bases not matched to a gene. The CDR3 here is CASSIRGQGADTQYF. The CDR3 DNA follows: TGTGCCAGTAGTATAAGGGGACAGGGAGCAGATACGCAGTATTTT. The complete variable domain, with remaining parts taken from reference TRBV19 and TRBJ2-3, reads DGGITQSPKYLFRKEGQNVTLSCEQNLNHDAMYWYRQDPGQGLRLIYYSQIVNDFQKGDIAEGYSVSREKKESFPLTVTSAQKNPTAFYLCASSIRGQGADTQYFGPGTRLTVL.

This clone was seen more than once but under ten times. V and J are TRBV9 and TRBJ2-3; 9 positions match TRBD1. Germline assignment: CDR1 SGDLS and CDR2 YYNGEE. CDR3 size: 17 residues. After removal of 5 bases from V and 0 bases from J, the junction contained 10 bases not matched to a gene. The CDR3 sequence: CASSPGTGLASTDTQYF. The CDR3 nucleotides read TGTGCCAGCAGTCCCGGGACAGGGTTGGCCAGCACAGATACGCAGTATTTT.

This chain uses TRBV29-1 with TRBJ2-2, with TRBD2 as a possible D gene (5 bases). Trimming left V 5 bases short and J 5 bases short, with 15 bases between. Germline lookup yields CDR1 SQVTM and CDR2 ANQGSEA. This CDR3 is built from 14 residues. DNA of the CDR3: TGCAGCGTTAGTGAGGGTCCGGGAACCGGGGAGCTGTTTTTT. The encoded protein is CSVSEGPGTGELFF.

This chain connects TRBV7-9 to TRBJ2-7, with 7 bases aligning to TRBD1. The J segment lost 0 bases and the V segment lost 7 bases, leaving 3 bases of the junction unmatched. Germline V gene sequence: CDR1 SEHNR, CDR2 FQNEAQ (reference sequence). The CDR3 is 13 residues long. The CDR3 spells CASKGASSYEQYF. The DNA of the CDR3 is TGTGCCAGCAAGGGGGCCAGCTCCTACGAGCAGTACTTC.

This sequence joins TRBV5-5 and TRBJ2-2; tentative D call: TRBD2 (6 bases). The CDR3 contains 15 residues. Germline loops: CDR1 SGHKS, CDR2 YYEKEE (reference sequence). The V gene lost 6 bases and the J gene lost 0 bases, with 12 bases spanning the gap. For the CDR3, the DNA is TGTGCCAGCACCTCGGGACTGTCGAACACCGGGGAGCTGTTTTTT. Encoded protein: CASTSGLSNTGELFF.

This sequence joins TRBV6-6 and TRBJ1-3, with no clear D. The CDR3 covers 16 residues. The germline V gene encodes CDR1 MNHNY and CDR2 SVGAGI (reference sequence). Trimming removed 2 bases from V and 3 bases from J, with 14 bases in between. The CDR3 is CASSYGTGSRGNTIYF. The CDR3 nucleotides are TGTGCCAGCAGTTACGGAACGGGGAGCCGTGGAAACACCATATATTTT.

The V and J genes are TRBV4-2 and TRBJ2-1; TRBD1 is a possible D gene (6 bases). The CDR3 covers 16 residues. V dropped 2 bases and J dropped 6 bases, with 17 bases sitting between them. Germline CDR1 and CDR2: LGHNA and YNFKEQ. Written as DNA, the CDR3 is TGTGCCAGCAGCCAACGTCAACTGCAGGGGAGCAATGAGCAGTTCTTC. Amino acids: CASSQRQLQGSNEQFF.

The rearrangement joins TRBV11-2 to TRBJ2-2; TRBD2 aligns across 7 bases. Germline CDR1 reads SGHAT; CDR2 reads FQNNGV. With 6 bases clipped from V and 0 bases from J, the junction kept 13 bases outside the gene matches. This CDR3 has 18 residues. This CDR3 reads CASRPSFSGGPNTGELFF. The CDR3 DNA reads as TGTGCCAGCAGGCCATCCTTTTCGGGGGGACCGAACACCGGGGAGCTGTTTTTT.

This clone was picked up a small number of times. The chain joins TRBV28 to TRBJ1-2, with TRBD1 as a possible D gene (5 bases). Germline V gives CDR1 MDHEN, CDR2 SYDVKM. CDR3 length equals 14 residues. V lost 1 base and J 6 bases, leaving 12 bases between the germline ends. In nucleotides, the CDR3 is TGTGCCAGCAGTTTATTCGGACACCAGAATGGCTACACCTTC. Translated, it gives CASSLFGHQNGYTF.

The rearrangement joins TRBV10-1 to TRBJ2-3; possibly TRBD1 for D (7 bases). Germline CDR1 is WNHNN and CDR2 is SYGVQD (reference sequence). Between the trimmed V and J ends, which lost 9 bases and 0 bases, there was a span of 28 bases. This CDR3 is built from 19 residues. In DNA, the CDR3 is TGCGCCAGTAATCTACCCCCTCCGGGGGACAGACCTAGCACAGATACGCAGTATTTT. This translates into CASNLPPPGDRPSTDTQYF.

This clone has more than one count but fewer than ten. The rearrangement uses TRBV5-1 and TRBJ2-3, with a possible D match to TRBD1 (7 bases). Germline assignment: CDR1 SGHRS and CDR2 YFSETQ. The length of the CDR3 is 16 residues. Trimming left V 4 bases short and J 5 bases short, with 20 bases between. DNA for the CDR3: TGCGCCAGCAGCCAGGCCGGGGCAGGGGGAGGAGATACGCAGTATTTT. Translated: CASSQAGAGGGDTQYF.